This T cell receptor (beta chain) is drawn from a study of cytomegalovirus exposure and HLA in healthy donors. This clone was detected a few times. Donors had nominal health at sampling but likely had unrecorded immune exposures. CDR1 and CDR2 (germline): MNHNS, SASEGT. The V and J ends lost 5 bases and 3 bases respectively, with 14 bases between them. The CDR3 spans 14 residues. Both 60 Vbeta primers and 13 Jbeta primers went into the PCR. Sequencing used immunoSEQ multiplex PCR; TCRdb keeps in-frame clones, though not all of them. The sample gives fewer than 45,000 clones, 65% to 85% of which show up once; 8.4% is in the top ten.

This TCR was sampled from a woman in her thirties in good health and CMV-seropositive. The V and J genes are TRBV6-1 and TRBJ2-7, with a weak D call TRBD2 (6 bases). Sequences were obtained from PBMCs. The CDR3 DNA reads as TGTGCCAGCAGTTTCGGTGGTAGCGGCTACGAGCAGTACTTC. It codes for CASSFGGSGYEQYF.